What follows describes a single TCR beta chain. The ends lost 5 bases at V and 7 bases at J; junction bases unmatched: 7. CDR1 and CDR2 (germline): SGHVS, FNYEAQ. The CDR3 is made up of 14 amino acids. In the study's own analysis: Estimates of nucleated cell counts were drawn from the amplification of reference gene primers. The protocol was immunoSEQ multiplex PCR, while the TCRdb copy is restricted to in-frame clones and leaves out a portion. The V and J calls and clone size were taken over from that table, and D and trimming were inferred from the DNA. The sample consists of about 300,000 clones, roughly 91% of them appearing once. The data originate from a study of blood T cell repertoires in COVID-19. Study-wide background: Some COVID-19 samples were acute and others convalescent; all came from the United States, Italy and Spain. PBMCs, B-cell-depleted T cells, or T cells provided the cDNA or gDNA that made up the material.

The TCR comes from a man aged 40-50 years with acute or convalescent COVID-19. Sequencing was done on a sample of peripheral blood. The genes are TRBV7-6 and TRBJ1-1; 10 bases map to TRBD1. CDR3 DNA sequence: TGTGCCAGCAGCCGTTGGACAGGGGGAGGTGAAGCTTTCTTT. Encoded protein: CASSRWTGGGEAFF.